The 12 T cell receptor beta chains reported below all come from one sample, sequenced in a study of early T cells in non-severe SARS-CoV-2 infection. A single record per CDR3 protein comes from TCRdb applying MiXCR to the 5' RACE reads. The sample lists 43,000 or so distinct CDR3 sequences; around 6.8% were seen once. The sequencing input was whole blood. The receptors were sampled from an adult who was a healthcare worker with PCR-confirmed SARS-CoV-2 infection or an uninfected control (not recorded which).

This clonotype came up a few times. This chain links TRBV4-3 with TRBJ1-3; D uncertain. The CDR3 consists of 17 residues. The germline gives CDR1 LGHNA, CDR2 YSLEER. V was pared by 4 bases and J by 2 bases, with 18 bases between. The chain's CDR3 is CASSPSAGVGAGNTIYF. The CDR3 nucleotides are TGCGCCAGCAGCCCCTCAGCAGGAGTTGGCGCTGGAAACACCATATATTTT.

There are many counts of this clonotype. The chain uses TRBV5-4 and TRBJ1-1; D is ambiguous. The CDR3 runs to 12 residues. The V end lost 4 bases, the J end lost 5 bases, and 9 bases lay between the germline ends. In germline, CDR1 is SGHNT, CDR2 YYREEE (reference sequence). CDR3 protein: CASSPAQTEAFF. The CDR3 nucleotides are TGTGCCAGCAGCCCGGCACAAACTGAAGCTTTCTTT.

This clonotype was seen a few times. CDR3 sequence reads: CASSQVSWTEAFF. CDR3 nucleotides: TGTGCCAGCAGCCAAGTTTCGTGGACTGAAGCTTTCTTT. The chain combines TRBV14 with TRBJ1-1; D is uncertain. Germline loops: CDR1 SGHDN, CDR2 FVKESK. The CDR3 totals 13 residues. V was trimmed by 1 base and J by 5 bases, leaving 8 bases between them.

The chain employs TRBV5-1 and TRBJ2-7; 7 positions agree with TRBD1. The CDR3 is 15 residues long. The V gene end was trimmed by 2 bases and the J gene end by 3 bases; junction bases not matched to a gene: 8. Looked up from germline, CDR1 is SGHRS and CDR2 is YFSETQ. The DNA of the CDR3 is TGCGCCAGCAGCTTACTAGGGGACAGCGACTACGAGCAGTACTTC. It yields the protein CASSLLGDSDYEQYF.

The chain has TRBV19 and TRBJ1-4; the D is unclear. V was clipped by 4 bases and J by 3 bases, with 12 bases between them. The CDR3 has 15 residues. Germline V gives CDR1 LNHDA, CDR2 SQIVND (reference sequence). The CDR3: CASSRIDGANEKLFF. CDR3 DNA: TGTGCCAGTAGTAGGATCGATGGAGCTAATGAAAAACTGTTTTTT.

This chain connects TRBV9 to TRBJ2-1, with D maybe TRBD2 (6 bases). The CDR3 has 15 residues. Germline CDR1 reads SGDLS; CDR2 reads YYNGEE. The V end lost 3 bases, the J end lost 2 bases, and 12 bases lay between the germline ends. Here the CDR3 reads CASSDNGTPYNEQFF. The CDR3 nucleotides are TGTGCCAGCAGCGACAACGGGACTCCCTACAATGAGCAGTTCTTC.

This sequence joins TRBV14 and TRBJ2-2; D not certain. Germline V CDR1 and CDR2: SGHDN, FVKESK. Trimming cost V 8 bases and J 1 base, with 11 bases left between them. This CDR3 has 14 residues. The CDR3 reads CASGRQVNTGELFF. In DNA, the CDR3 is TGTGCCAGCGGGCGGCAGGTGAACACCGGGGAGCTGTTTTTT.

In its sample, this clonotype was seen many times. The chain recombines TRBV29-1 with TRBJ2-3; D unresolved. V lost 6 bases and J lost 2, with 9 bases in between. The CDR3 totals 12 residues. Looked up from germline, CDR1 is SQVTM and CDR2 is ANQGSEA. The CDR3 region has the DNA TGCAGCGTGTCATATTACACAGATACGCAGTATTTT. Translation gives CSVSYYTDTQYF.

This clonotype has ten or more counts. The gene calls are TRBV6-5 and TRBJ2-7; 12 bases agree with TRBD1. Germline CDR1 reads MNHEY; CDR2 reads SVGAGI. With V trimmed by 4 bases and J by 2 bases, 0 bases remained unmatched. This CDR3 has 14 residues. The DNA of the CDR3 is TGTGCCAGCAGTTGGGACAGGGGGCCCTACGAGCAGTACTTC. This sequence encodes CASSWDRGPYEQYF.

The sample holds many counts of this clonotype. This chain uses TRBV5-4 with TRBJ1-5, with 10 bases that match TRBD1. Germline loops: CDR1 SGHNT, CDR2 YYREEE (reference sequence). The V gene end was trimmed by 2 bases and the J gene end by 6 bases; junction bases not matched to a gene: 5. The CDR3 length is 15 residues. The CDR3 spells CASSFDRGRGQPQHF. DNA of the CDR3: TGTGCCAGCAGCTTTGACAGGGGGCGCGGTCAGCCCCAGCATTTT.

This clonotype was counted many times. J is TRBJ1-1 and V is TRBV4-3, with D unclear. The CDR3 length is 13 residues. The ends were cut back, 2 bases at V and 6 bases at J, with 10 bases in the middle. Germline-derived CDR1 and CDR2 are LGHNA and YSLEER. In nucleotides, the CDR3 is TGCGCCAGCAGCCAATACAGTAGCTCTGAAGCTTTCTTT. It is translated as CASSQYSSSEAFF.

This clonotype was detected many times. The V gene is TRBV28, the J gene TRBJ2-7; weak D call: TRBD2 (5 bases). The CDR3 is 13 amino acids. The V and J ends lost 2 bases and 3 bases respectively, with 8 bases between them. Germline V gene sequence: CDR1 MDHEN, CDR2 SYDVKM. The CDR3 region is CASSLIGNYEQYF. As DNA, the CDR3 is TGTGCCAGCAGTTTAATCGGGAACTACGAGCAGTACTTC. The variable domain in full, completed from reference TRBV28 and TRBJ2-7, reads DVKVTQSSRYLVKRTGEKVFLECVQDMDHENMFWYRQDPGLGLRLIYFSYDVKMKEKGDIPEGYSVSREKKERFSLILESASTNQTSMYLCASSLIGNYEQYFGPGTRLTVT.